These T cell receptor beta chains were read from a single sample in a study of cytomegalovirus exposure and HLA in healthy donors. Clones were sequenced by immunoSEQ multiplex PCR, and TCRdb holds only the in-frame ones, with some missing. The data show about 57,000 clones, 65% to 85% seen once. Sequencing was carried out using PBMCs. These TCRs come from a woman aged 25 to 45 in good health and CMV-seronegative. The CDR3 runs from the conserved cysteine through the conserved F or W. D genes are given only for firm matches. Clone size is shown for a subset of rows, as once, few, many or a class of expanded clone.

TRBJ1-3,once,17,NA,TRBV5-4,CASSFIGGFQSGNTIYF,TGTGCCAGCAGCTTTATTGGAGGGTTTCAGTCTGGAAACACCATATATTTT
TRBJ2-1,NA,13,TRBD1,TRBV6-4,CASSDRRDSEQFF,TGTGCCAGCAGTGACCGACGGGACAGTGAGCAGTTCTTC
TRBJ1-2,NA,16,NA,TRBV19,CASSIDLAGARDGYTF,TGTGCCAGTAGTATAGATCTGGCAGGGGCACGGGATGGCTACACCTTC
TRBJ1-5,NA,14,TRBD1,TRBV2,CASSPGQGNQPQHF,TGTGCCAGCAGCCCGGGACAGGGAAATCAGCCCCAGCATTTT
TRBJ2-3,NA,17,TRBD2,TRBV19,CASSVSSGGLLADTQYF,TGTGCCAGTAGTGTGTCTAGCGGGGGCTTGTTGGCAGATACGCAGTATTTT
TRBJ1-1,NA,14,NA,TRBV14,CASSQVARGTEAFF,TGTGCCAGCAGCCAAGTGGCGCGAGGCACTGAAGCTTTCTTT
TRBJ1-5,NA,15,TRBD1,TRBV7-2,CASSLGQGSNQPQHF,TGTGCCAGCAGCCTGGGACAGGGGAGCAATCAGCCCCAGCATTTT
TRBJ2-1,NA,14,NA,TRBV7-9,CSSSQVNLPDEQFF,TGTTCCAGCAGCCAGGTCAACCTTCCCGATGAGCAGTTCTTC
TRBJ2-3,NA,13,TRBD2,TRBV6-1,CASRGLGGDTQYF,TGTGCCAGCAGGGGACTAGGTGGCGATACGCAGTATTTT
TRBJ1-1,NA,14,NA,TRBV6-5,CASSYDSLLSEAFF,TGTGCCAGCAGTTACGATAGTCTCCTCTCTGAAGCTTTCTTT
TRBJ1-3,NA,13,NA,TRBV7-2,CASSSHSGNTIYF,TGTGCCAGCAGCTCCCACTCTGGAAACACCATATATTTT
TRBJ2-1,NA,17,TRBD2,TRBV4-2,CASSRPRGLADYNEQFF,TGTGCCAGCAGCCGACCCCGAGGACTAGCAGACTACAATGAGCAGTTCTTC
TRBJ2-2,NA,14,NA,TRBV6-5,CASRGDGGSGELFF,TGTGCCAGCAGGGGGGATGGGGGGTCCGGGGAGCTGTTTTTT
TRBJ1-4,few,14,NA,TRBV2,CASSEWGQGWKLFF,TGTGCCAGCAGTGAATGGGGTCAGGGATGGAAACTGTTTTTT
TRBJ1-4,NA,15,TRBD1,TRBV6-5,CASSYKTGRDEKLFF,TGTGCCAGCAGTTACAAGACAGGGCGGGATGAAAAACTGTTTTTT
TRBJ1-1,NA,15,NA,TRBV30,CAWIPNRVLNTEAFF,TGTGCCTGGATCCCTAACCGGGTTTTGAACACTGAAGCTTTCTTT
TRBJ1-1,NA,15,NA,TRBV9,CASSVEGHWNTEAFF,TGTGCCAGCAGCGTAGAAGGACACTGGAACACTGAAGCTTTCTTT
TRBJ2-3,NA,15,NA,TRBV19,CASSIRSLAGDTQYF,TGTGCCAGTAGTATCCGTTCCCTCGCGGGAGATACGCAGTATTTT
TRBJ2-2,NA,13,TRBD1,TRBV6-6,CATGTGGTGELFF,TGTGCCACCGGGACAGGGGGCACCGGGGAGCTGTTTTTT
TRBJ1-4,NA,17,NA,TRBV7-6,CASSPRTDPATNEKLFF,TGTGCCAGCAGCCCCAGGACAGACCCCGCAACTAATGAAAAACTGTTTTTT
TRBJ2-2,NA,17,TRBD2,TRBV7-6,CASSLPSGGPPPGELFF,TGTGCCAGCAGCTTACCTAGCGGGGGGCCTCCTCCCGGGGAGCTGTTTTTT
TRBJ2-2,NA,15,NA,TRBV19,CASSIRSAGTGELFF,TGTGCCAGTAGTATACGATCTGCAGGCACCGGGGAGCTGTTTTTT
TRBJ1-1,NA,13,NA,TRBV7-9,CASSIGEDTEAFF,TGTGCCAGCAGCATAGGGGAGGACACTGAAGCTTTCTTT
TRBJ2-7,NA,14,TRBD1,TRBV19,CASADRGHFYEQYF,TGTGCCAGTGCCGACAGGGGACATTTCTACGAGCAGTACTTC
TRBJ1-1,NA,13,NA,TRBV7-2,CASSLAGDTEAFF,TGTGCCAGCAGCTTAGCGGGAGACACTGAAGCTTTCTTT
TRBJ1-2,NA,14,NA,TRBV27,CASSLQLGGYGYTF,TGTGCCAGCAGTTTACAGTTAGGAGGCTATGGCTACACCTTC
TRBJ1-6,NA,14,TRBD1,TRBV11-3,CASSPGTAHGTLHF,TGTGCCAGCAGCCCCGGGACAGCCCATGGAACCCTCCACTTT
TRBJ1-3,NA,14,TRBD1,TRBV7-9,CASSLDRGGNTIYF,TGTGCCAGCAGCCTCGACAGGGGCGGAAACACCATATATTTT
TRBJ1-1,NA,11,NA,TRBV30,CACFGGRGAFF,TGTGCCTGTTTCGGTGGTCGAGGAGCTTTCTTT
TRBJ1-1,NA,13,TRBD1,TRBV6-1,CASSSDRETEAFF,TGTGCCAGCAGTTCCGACAGGGAAACTGAAGCTTTCTTT
TRBJ2-3,once,16,TRBD2,TRBV11-1,CASSPTSLAGGDTQYF,TGTGCCAGCAGCCCGACCTCGCTAGCGGGAGGAGATACGCAGTATTTT
TRBJ1-2,NA,16,TRBD1,TRBV15,CATSPAFEQGARGYTF,TGTGCCACCAGCCCTGCGTTCGAGCAGGGGGCTAGAGGCTACACCTTC
TRBJ1-1,NA,13,NA,TRBV5-6,CASGPTGFPEAFF,TGTGCCAGCGGACCGACGGGGTTTCCCGAAGCTTTCTTT
TRBJ2-7,NA,14,TRBD1,TRBV4-3,CASSQEQGAYEQYF,TGCGCCAGCAGCCAAGAACAGGGGGCGTACGAGCAGTACTTC
TRBJ2-7,NA,15,TRBD1,TRBV11-3,CASSLGGTGPYEQYF,TGTGCCAGCAGCTTAGGCGGGACAGGGCCCTACGAGCAGTACTTC
TRBJ2-7,NA,15,TRBD1,TRBV6-5,CASCQGEGAVYEQYF,TGTGCCAGCTGTCAAGGCGAGGGGGCCGTTTACGAGCAGTACTTC
TRBJ1-5,NA,15,TRBD1,TRBV2,CASTPDRDDNQPQHF,TGTGCCAGCACCCCCGACAGGGATGACAATCAGCCCCAGCATTTT